This TCR beta chain is drawn from a study of blood T cells in healthy people across ages. Study conclusions and caveats: Strong correlation linked observed beta diversity and percent naive T cells. It was not known whether donors were CMV positive (a possible confounder of expanded clonotype changes).

Next came a second PCR, run for roughly 7 to 12 cycles, which used a sample-barcoded 5' primer along with a J-beta primer mix. TCRdb analysed the 5' RACE reads with MiXCR anew, one entry per CDR3 protein. Among around 900,000 distinct CDR3 sequences, around 28% were seen once, and the ten largest hold roughly 17%. Healthy individuals of Caucasian origin from Russia, aged about 6 to 100, served as donors. This clonotype was picked up a small number of times. Its antigen is as yet unknown. The CDR3 covers 19 residues. The trim removed 6 bases at V and 0 bases at J, leaving 13 bases unmatched. The V gene's germline CDR1 is ENHRY and CDR2 SYGVKD.

The chain employs TRBV10-3 and TRBJ2-2, with 10 nucleotides matching TRBD1. The sequenced sample consisted of blood. The source of this sequence is a woman over 75 in good health. In DNA, the CDR3 is TGTGCCATCAGAGCCGGGACAGGGGCCGACATCTCGAACACCGGGGAGCTGTTTTTT. This translates into CAIRAGTGADISNTGELFF.